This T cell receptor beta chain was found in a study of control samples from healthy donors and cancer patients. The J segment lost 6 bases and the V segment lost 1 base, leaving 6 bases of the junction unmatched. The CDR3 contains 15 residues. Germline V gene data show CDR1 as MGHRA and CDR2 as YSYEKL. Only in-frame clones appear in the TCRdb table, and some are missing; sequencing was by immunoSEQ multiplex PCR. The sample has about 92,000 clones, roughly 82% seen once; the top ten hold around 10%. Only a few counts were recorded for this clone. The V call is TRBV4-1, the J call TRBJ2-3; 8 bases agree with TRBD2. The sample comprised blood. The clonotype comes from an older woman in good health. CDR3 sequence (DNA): TGCGCCAGCAGCCAAGGCCTAGCGGGCGTCGATACGCAGTATTTT. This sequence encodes CASSQGLAGVDTQYF.